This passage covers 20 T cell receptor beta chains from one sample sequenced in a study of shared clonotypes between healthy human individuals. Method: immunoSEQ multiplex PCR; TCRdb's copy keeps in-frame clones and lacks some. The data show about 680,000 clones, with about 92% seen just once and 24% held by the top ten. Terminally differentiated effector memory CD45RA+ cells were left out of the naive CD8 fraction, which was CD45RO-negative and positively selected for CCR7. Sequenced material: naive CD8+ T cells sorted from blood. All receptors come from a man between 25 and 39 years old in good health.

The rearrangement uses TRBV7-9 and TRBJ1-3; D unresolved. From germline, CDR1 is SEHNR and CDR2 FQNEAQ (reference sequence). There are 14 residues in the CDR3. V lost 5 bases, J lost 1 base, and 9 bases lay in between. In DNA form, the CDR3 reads TGTGCCAGCAGCCGGACGGGTTCTGGAAACACCATATATTTT. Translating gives CASSRTGSGNTIYF.

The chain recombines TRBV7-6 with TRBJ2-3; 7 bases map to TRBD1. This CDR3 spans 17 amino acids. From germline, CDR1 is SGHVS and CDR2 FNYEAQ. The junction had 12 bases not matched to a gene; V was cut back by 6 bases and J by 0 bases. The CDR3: CASSPRFGTDSTDTQYF. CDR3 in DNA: TGTGCCAGCAGTCCTCGTTTTGGGACAGATAGCACAGATACGCAGTATTTT.

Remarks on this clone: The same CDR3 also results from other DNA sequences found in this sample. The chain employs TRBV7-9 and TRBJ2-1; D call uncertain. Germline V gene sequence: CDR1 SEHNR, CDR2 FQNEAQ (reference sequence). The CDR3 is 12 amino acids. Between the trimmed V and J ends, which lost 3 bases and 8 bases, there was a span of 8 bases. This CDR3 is CASSLVVHEQFF. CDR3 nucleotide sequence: TGTGCCAGCAGCTTGGTAGTCCATGAGCAGTTCTTC. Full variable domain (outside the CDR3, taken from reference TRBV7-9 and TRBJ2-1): DTGVSQNPRHKITKRGQNVTFRCDPISEHNRLYWYRQTLGQGPEFLTYFQNEAQLEKSRLLSDRFSAERPKGSFSTLEIQRTEQGDSAMYLCASSLVVHEQFFGPGTRLTVL.

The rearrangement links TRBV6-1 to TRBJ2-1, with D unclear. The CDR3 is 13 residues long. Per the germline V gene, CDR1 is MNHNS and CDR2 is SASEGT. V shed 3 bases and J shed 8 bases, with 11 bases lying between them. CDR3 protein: CASSDWTSDEQFF. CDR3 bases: TGTGCCAGCAGTGATTGGACCAGCGATGAGCAGTTCTTC.

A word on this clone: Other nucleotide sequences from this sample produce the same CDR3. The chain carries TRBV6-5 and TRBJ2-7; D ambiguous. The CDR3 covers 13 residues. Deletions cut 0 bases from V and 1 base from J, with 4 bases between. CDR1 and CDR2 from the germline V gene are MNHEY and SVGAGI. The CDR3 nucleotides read TGTGCCAGCAGTTACTCGGTGTCCTACGAGCAGTACTTC. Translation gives CASSYSVSYEQYF.

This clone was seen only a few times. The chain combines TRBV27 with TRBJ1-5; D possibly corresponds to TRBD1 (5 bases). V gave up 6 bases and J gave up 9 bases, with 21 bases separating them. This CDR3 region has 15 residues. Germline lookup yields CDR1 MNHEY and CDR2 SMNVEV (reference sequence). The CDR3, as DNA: TGTGCCAGCAGCCCGTCTGGGACCGGGGTTTGGCCCCAGCATTTT. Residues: CASSPSGTGVWPQHF.

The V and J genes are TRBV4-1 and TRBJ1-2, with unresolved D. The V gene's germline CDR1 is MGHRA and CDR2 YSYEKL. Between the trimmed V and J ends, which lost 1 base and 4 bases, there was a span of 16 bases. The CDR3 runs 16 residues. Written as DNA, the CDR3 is TGCGCCAGCAGCCAAGTGAGGCAGTATCTTGCCTATGGCTACACCTTC. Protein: CASSQVRQYLAYGYTF.

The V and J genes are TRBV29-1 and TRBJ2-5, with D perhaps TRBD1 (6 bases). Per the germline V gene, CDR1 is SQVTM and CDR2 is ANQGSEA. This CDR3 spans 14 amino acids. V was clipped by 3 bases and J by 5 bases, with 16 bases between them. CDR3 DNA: TGCAGCGTTGAGACAGGCTTCAGAGGGGAGACCCAGTACTTC. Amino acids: CSVETGFRGETQYF.

The CDR3 sequence: CASSERLASTDTQYF. CDR3 nucleotides: TGTGCCAGCAGTGAGCGCCTAGCTAGCACAGATACGCAGTATTTT. V is TRBV6-1 and J is TRBJ2-3; TRBD2 is a possible D gene (5 bases). The CDR3 is 15 residues long. The V and J ends lost 3 bases and 0 bases respectively, with 10 bases between them. Germline CDR1 and CDR2: MNHNS and SASEGT.

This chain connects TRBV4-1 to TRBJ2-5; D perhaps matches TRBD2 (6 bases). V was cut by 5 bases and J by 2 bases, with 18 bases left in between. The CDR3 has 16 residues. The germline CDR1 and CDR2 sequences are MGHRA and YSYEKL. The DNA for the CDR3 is TGCGCCAGCAGCGAAGGGCGACTAGTAGATCAAGAGACCCAGTACTTC. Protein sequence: CASSEGRLVDQETQYF.

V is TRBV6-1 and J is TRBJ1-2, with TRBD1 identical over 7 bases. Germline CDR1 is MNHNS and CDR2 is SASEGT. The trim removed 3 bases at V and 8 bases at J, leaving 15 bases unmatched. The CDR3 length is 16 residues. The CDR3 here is CASSDSTDRRHWGYTF. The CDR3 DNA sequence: TGTGCCAGCAGTGATTCCACGGACAGGCGGCATTGGGGCTACACCTTC.

CDR3 in amino acids: CASSVRIGQSYEQYF. The CDR3 DNA reads as TGTGCCAGCAGCGTTCGAATAGGCCAGTCCTACGAGCAGTACTTC. This chain joins TRBV7-9 and TRBJ2-7; D unclear. CDR1 SEHNR and CDR2 FQNEAQ come from the germline V gene (reference sequence). V lost 5 bases to trimming and J lost 1 base, with 15 bases between them. The CDR3 runs to 15 residues.

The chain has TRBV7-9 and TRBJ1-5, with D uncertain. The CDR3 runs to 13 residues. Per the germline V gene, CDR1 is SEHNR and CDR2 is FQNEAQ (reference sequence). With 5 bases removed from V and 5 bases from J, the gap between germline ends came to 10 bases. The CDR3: CASSPGGYQPQHF. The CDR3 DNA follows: TGTGCCAGCAGCCCCGGTGGGTATCAGCCCCAGCATTTT.

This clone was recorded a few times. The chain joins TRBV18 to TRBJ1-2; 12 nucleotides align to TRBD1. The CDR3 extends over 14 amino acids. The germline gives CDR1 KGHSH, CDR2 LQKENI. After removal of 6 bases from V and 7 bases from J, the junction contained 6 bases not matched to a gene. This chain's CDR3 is CASSPGQGAFGYTF. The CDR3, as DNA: TGTGCCAGCTCGCCGGGACAGGGGGCTTTTGGCTACACCTTC. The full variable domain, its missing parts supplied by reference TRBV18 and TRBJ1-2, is NAGVMQNPRHLVRRRGQEARLRCSPMKGHSHVYWYRQLPEEGLKFMVYLQKENIIDESGMPKERFSAEFPKEGPSILRIQQVVRGDSAAYFCASSPGQGAFGYTFGSGTRLTVV.

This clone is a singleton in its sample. Here the CDR3 DNA reads TGTGCCAGCAGCGTAGTAGAGACAACCTACGAGCAGTACTTC. This gives the protein CASSVVETTYEQYF. V is TRBV9 and J is TRBJ2-7, with D uncertain. V lost 0 bases, J lost 2 bases, and 9 bases lay in between. This CDR3 spans 14 amino acids. Germline CDR1 SGDLS, CDR2 YYNGEE. Using reference TRBV9 and TRBJ2-7 for the parts outside the CDR3, the full variable domain is DSGVTQTPKHLITATGQRVTLRCSPRSGDLSVYWYQQSLDQGLQFLIQYYNGEERAKGNILERFSAQQFPDLHSELNLSSLELGDSALYFCASSVVETTYEQYFGPGTRLTVT.

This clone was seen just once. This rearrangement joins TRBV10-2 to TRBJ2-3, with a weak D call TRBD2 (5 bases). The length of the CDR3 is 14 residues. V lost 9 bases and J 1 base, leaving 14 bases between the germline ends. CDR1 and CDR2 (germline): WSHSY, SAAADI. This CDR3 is CASSFGSGTDTQYF. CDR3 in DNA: TGCGCCAGTAGCTTTGGGAGTGGCACAGATACGCAGTATTTT.

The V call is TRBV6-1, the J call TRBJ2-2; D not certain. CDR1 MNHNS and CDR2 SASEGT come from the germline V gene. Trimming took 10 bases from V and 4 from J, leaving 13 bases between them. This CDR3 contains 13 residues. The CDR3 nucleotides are TGTGCCACTACGCCGGGCGGCACCGGGGAGCTGTTTTTT. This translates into CATTPGGTGELFF.

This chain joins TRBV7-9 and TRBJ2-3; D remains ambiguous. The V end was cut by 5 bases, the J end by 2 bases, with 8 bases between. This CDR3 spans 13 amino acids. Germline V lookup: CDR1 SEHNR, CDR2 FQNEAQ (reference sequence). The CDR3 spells CASSPPTTDTQYF. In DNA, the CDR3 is TGTGCCAGCAGCCCCCCAACCACAGATACGCAGTATTTT. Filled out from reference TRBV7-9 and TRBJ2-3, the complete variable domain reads DTGVSQNPRHKITKRGQNVTFRCDPISEHNRLYWYRQTLGQGPEFLTYFQNEAQLEKSRLLSDRFSAERPKGSFSTLEIQRTEQGDSAMYLCASSPPTTDTQYFGPGTRLTVL.

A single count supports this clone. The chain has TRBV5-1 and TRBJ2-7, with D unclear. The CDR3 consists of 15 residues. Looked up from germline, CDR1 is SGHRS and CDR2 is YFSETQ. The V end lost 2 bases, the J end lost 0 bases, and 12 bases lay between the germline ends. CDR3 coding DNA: TGCGCCAGCAGCTTTCTTAGGATGAGCTCCTACGAGCAGTACTTC. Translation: CASSFLRMSSYEQYF.

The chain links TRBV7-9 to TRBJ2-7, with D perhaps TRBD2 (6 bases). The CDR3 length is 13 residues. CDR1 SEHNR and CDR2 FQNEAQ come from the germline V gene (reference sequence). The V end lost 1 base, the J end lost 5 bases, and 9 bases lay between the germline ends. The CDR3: CASSLVGGDEQYF. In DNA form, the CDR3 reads TGTGCCAGCAGCTTAGTAGGAGGGGACGAGCAGTACTTC.